The clone carrying this TCR beta chain was picked up a small number of times. Its antigen remains unknown. This sample was taken from a study of cytomegalovirus exposure and HLA in healthy donors. Points from the study as a whole: A later analysis linked some 17,000 TCR beta sequences to HLA alleles at 0.05 false discovery rate. Reportedly, diagnosis of cytomegalovirus status by the classifier showed high specificity and sensitivity.

CDR1 is MNHEY, CDR2 SVGAGI, per germline. The CDR3 loop spans 16 amino acids. The V gene end was trimmed by 2 bases and the J gene end by 7 bases; junction bases not matched to a gene: 6. While unrecorded immune exposures were likely, the donors were nominally healthy when sampled. Use of 60 Vbeta and 13 Jbeta primers characterized the PCR. TCRdb's copy holds only in-frame clones and misses some; the assay was immunoSEQ multiplex PCR. The table includes tens of thousands of clones, just over 75% detected once. The V and J genes are TRBV6-5 and TRBJ1-5; 12 bases are a match to TRBD1. The sequencing input was PBMCs. The source of this sequence is a man in his fifties or sixties in good health and CMV-seronegative. The CDR3 DNA reads TGTGCCAGCAGTTACCCCGGGACAGGGGGCCGGCAGCCCCAGCATTTT. The encoded protein is CASSYPGTGGRQPQHF.